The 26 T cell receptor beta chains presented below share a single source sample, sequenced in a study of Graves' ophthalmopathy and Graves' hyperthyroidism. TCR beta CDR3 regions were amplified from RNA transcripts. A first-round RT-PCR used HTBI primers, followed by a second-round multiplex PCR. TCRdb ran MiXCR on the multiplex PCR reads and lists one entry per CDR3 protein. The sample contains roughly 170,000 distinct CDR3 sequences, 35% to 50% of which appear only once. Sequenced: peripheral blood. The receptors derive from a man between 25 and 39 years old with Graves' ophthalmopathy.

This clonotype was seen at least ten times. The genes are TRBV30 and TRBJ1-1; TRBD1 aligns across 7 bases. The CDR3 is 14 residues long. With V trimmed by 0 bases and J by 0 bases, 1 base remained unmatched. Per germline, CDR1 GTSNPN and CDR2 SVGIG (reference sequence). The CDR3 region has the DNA TGTGCCTGGAGTGTCGGGACAGTGAACACTGAAGCTTTCTTT. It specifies CAWSVGTVNTEAFF.

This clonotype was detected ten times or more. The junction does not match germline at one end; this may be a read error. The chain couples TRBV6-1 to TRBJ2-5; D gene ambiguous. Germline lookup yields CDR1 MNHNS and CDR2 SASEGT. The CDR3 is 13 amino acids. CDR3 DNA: TGTGCCAGCATGAGTCCAAACCAGGAGACCCAGTACTTC. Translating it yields CASMSPNQETQYF.

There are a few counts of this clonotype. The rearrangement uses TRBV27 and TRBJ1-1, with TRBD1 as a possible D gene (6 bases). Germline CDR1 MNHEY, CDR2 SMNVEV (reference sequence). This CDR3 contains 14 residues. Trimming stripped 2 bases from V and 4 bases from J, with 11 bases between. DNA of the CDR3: TGTGCCAGCAGTTTACGTCCACAGGGCACTGAAGCTTTCTTT. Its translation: CASSLRPQGTEAFF.

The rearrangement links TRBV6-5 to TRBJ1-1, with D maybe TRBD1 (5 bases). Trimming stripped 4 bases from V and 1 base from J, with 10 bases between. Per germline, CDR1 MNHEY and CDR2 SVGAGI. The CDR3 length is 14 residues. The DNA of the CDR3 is TGTGCCAGCAGTTTGGGGGGTCCGAACACTGAAGCTTTCTTT. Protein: CASSLGGPNTEAFF.

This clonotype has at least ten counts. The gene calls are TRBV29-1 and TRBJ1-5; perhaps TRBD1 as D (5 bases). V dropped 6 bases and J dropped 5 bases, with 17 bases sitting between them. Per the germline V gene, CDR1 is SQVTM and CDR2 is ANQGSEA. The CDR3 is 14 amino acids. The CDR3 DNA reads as TGCAGCGTGTCCCCCGGGGGGTGGGATCAGCCCCAGCATTTT. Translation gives CSVSPGGWDQPQHF.

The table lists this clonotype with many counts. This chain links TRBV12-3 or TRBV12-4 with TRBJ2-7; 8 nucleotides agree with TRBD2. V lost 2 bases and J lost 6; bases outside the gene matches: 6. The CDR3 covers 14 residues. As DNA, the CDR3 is TGTGCCAGCAGTTTATCGGGGGGGGCAAGCGAGCAGTACTTC. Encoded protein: CASSLSGGASEQYF.

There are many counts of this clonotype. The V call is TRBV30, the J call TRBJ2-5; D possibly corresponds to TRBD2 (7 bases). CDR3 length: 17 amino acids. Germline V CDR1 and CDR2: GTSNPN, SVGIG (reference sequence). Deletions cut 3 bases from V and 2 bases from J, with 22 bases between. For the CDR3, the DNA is TGTGCCTGGAGCAGAGGGGGGGGGGAGATTGGACAAGAGACCCAGTACTTC. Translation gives CAWSRGGGEIGQETQYF.

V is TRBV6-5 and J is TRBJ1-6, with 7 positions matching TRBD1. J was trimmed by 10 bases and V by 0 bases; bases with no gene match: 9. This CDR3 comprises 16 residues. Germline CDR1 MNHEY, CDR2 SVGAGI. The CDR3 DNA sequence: TGTGCCAGCAGTTACTCGATGGACAGGAGGGGGTCACCCCTCCACTTT. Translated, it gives CASSYSMDRRGSPLHF.

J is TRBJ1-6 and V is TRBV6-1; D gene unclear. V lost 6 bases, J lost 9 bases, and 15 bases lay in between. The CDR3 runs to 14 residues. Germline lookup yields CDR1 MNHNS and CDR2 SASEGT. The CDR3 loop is CASSRGLEVSPLHF. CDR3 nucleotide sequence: TGTGCCAGCAGCCGCGGGCTGGAGGTTTCACCCCTCCACTTT.

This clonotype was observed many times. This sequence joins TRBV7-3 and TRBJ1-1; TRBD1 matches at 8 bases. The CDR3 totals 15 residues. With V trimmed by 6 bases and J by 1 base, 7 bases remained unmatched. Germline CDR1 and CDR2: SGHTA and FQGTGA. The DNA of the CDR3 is TGTGCCAGCAGACCCAGCGACAGGGGGAACACTGAAGCTTTCTTT. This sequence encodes CASRPSDRGNTEAFF.

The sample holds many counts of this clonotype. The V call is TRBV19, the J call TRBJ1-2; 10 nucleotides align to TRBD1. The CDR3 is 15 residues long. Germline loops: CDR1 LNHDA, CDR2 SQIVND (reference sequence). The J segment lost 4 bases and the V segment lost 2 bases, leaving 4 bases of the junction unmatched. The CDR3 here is CASSIRTGGGYGYTF. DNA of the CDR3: TGTGCCAGTAGTATAAGGACAGGGGGAGGCTATGGCTACACCTTC.

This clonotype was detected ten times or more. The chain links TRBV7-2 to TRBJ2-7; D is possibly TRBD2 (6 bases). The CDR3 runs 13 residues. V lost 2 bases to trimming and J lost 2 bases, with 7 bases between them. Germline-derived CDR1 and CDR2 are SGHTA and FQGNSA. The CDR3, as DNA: TGTGCCAGCAGCTTAAGGACTACCTACGAGCAGTACTTC. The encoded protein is CASSLRTTYEQYF.

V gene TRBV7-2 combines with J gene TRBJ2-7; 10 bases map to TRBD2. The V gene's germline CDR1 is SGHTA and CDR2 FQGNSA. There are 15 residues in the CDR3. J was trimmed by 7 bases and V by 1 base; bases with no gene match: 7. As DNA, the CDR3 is TGTGCCAGCAGCTTAGGGGGACTAGCGAGATCAGAGCAGTACTTC. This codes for CASSLGGLARSEQYF.

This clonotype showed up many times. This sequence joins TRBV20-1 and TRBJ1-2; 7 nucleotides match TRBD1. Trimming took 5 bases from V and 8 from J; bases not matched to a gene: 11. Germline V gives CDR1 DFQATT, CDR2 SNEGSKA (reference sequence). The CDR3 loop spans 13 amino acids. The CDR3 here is CSAFDRDRWGYTF. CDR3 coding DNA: TGCAGTGCTTTTGACCGGGACAGATGGGGCTACACCTTC.

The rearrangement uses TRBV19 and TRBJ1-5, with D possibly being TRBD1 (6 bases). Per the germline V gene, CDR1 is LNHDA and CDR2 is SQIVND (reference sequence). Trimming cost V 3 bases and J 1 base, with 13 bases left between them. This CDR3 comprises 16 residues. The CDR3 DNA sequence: TGTGCCAGTAGTATCTGGGGGCGAGACAGCAATCAGCCCCAGCATTTT. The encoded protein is CASSIWGRDSNQPQHF.

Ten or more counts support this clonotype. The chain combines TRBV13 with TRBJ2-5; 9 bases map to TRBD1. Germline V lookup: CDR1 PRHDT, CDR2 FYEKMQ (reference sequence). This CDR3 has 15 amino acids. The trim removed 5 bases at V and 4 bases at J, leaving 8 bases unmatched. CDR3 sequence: CASSTSLDRGETQYF. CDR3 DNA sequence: TGTGCCAGCAGCACTAGCCTGGACAGGGGAGAGACCCAGTACTTC.

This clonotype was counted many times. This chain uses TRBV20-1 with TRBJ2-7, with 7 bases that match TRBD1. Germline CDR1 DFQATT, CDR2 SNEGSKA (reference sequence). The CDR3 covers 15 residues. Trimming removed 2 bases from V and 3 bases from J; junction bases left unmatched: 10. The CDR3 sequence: CSARSFRDRHYEQYF. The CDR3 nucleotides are TGCAGTGCTAGATCATTCCGGGACAGACACTACGAGCAGTACTTC.

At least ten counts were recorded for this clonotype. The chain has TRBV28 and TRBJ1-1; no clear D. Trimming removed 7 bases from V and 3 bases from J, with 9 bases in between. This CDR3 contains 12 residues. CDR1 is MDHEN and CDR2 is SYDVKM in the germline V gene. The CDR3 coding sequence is TGTGCCAGCAAAGTTGTGGACACTGAAGCTTTCTTT. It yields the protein CASKVVDTEAFF.

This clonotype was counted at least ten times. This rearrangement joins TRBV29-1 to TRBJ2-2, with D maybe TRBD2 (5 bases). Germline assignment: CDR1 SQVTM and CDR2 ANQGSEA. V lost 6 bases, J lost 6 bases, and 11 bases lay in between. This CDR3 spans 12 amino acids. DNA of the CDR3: TGCAGCGTCTCCCCCGGGGCCGGGGAGCTGTTTTTT. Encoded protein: CSVSPGAGELFF.

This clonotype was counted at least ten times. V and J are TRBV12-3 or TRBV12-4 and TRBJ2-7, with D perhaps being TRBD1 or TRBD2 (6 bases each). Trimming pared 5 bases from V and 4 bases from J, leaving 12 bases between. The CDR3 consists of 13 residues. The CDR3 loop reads CASSTTGTYEQYF. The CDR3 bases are TGTGCCAGCAGTACCACAGGGACTTACGAGCAGTACTTC.

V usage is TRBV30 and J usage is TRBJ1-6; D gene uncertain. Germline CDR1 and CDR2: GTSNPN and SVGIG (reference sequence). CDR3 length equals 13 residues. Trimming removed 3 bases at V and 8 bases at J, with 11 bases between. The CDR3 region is CAWRPSRDSPLHF. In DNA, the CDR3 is TGTGCCTGGAGACCGTCCCGGGATTCACCCCTCCACTTT.

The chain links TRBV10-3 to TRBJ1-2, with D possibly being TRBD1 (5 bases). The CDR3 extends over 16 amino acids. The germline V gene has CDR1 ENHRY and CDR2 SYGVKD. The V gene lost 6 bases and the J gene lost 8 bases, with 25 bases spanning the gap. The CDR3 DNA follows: TGTGCCATCAGCTCCACCGGGCAGGGCCTAGGTATAGGCTACACCTTC. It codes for CAISSTGQGLGIGYTF.

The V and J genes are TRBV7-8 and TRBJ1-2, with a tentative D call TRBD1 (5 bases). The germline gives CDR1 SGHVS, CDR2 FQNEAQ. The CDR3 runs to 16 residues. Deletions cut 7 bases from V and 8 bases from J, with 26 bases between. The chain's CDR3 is CASNHGAKGPTLGYTF. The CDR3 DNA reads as TGTGCCAGCAACCACGGGGCCAAGGGGCCGACTTTGGGCTACACCTTC.

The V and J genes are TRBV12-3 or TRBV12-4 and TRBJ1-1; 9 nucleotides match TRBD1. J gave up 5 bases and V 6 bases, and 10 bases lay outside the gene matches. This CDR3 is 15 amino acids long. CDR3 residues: CASSKTGGVRTEAFF. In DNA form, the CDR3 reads TGTGCCAGCAGCAAAACAGGGGGCGTTCGTACTGAAGCTTTCTTT.

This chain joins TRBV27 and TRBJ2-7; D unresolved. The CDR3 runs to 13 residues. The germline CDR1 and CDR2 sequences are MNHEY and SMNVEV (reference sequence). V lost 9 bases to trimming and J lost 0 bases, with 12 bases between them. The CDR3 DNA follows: TGTGCCAGTGCCGCCGCCAGCTCCTACGAGCAGTACTTC. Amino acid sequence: CASAAASSYEQYF.

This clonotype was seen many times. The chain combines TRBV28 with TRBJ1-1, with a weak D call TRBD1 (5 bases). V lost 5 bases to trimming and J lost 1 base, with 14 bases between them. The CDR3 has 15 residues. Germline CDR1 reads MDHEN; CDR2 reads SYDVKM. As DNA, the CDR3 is TGTGCCAGCAGTACCCCAGGGACGGGGAACACTGAAGCTTTCTTT. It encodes CASSTPGTGNTEAFF.